Following are 22 T cell receptor beta chains from one sample sequenced in a study of beta chain features in type 1 diabetes (dated 2018 in TCRdb). General findings and caveats noted by the study authors: Type 1 diabetes patients showed a moderate but significant shortening of TCRB CDR3 length in all four CD4+ subsets.

These receptors lack a known antigen. Libraries were prepared through the immunoSEQ multiplex PCR assay. The entire isolated RNA was reverse transcribed using the High Capacity cDNA Reverse Transcription Kit, and thus expressed TCRB transcripts were sequenced. TCRdb obtained this table from immuneACCESS and retained in-frame rearrangements with V and J assigned. These tables miss some clones; where compared with another copy, unresolved V genes account for less than half of the shortfall, and the remainder is unexplained. The sample table holds about 150,000 clones, of which 9% to 12% were seen once. 0.4% to 0.55% of the sample comes from the top ten. Sequenced: central memory CD4+ T cells from blood. These receptors were obtained from a man aged 30 to 39 with type 1 diabetes.

In its sample, this clone was seen once. This chain connects TRBV5-1 to TRBJ1-1; D perhaps matches TRBD1 (6 bases). The V end lost 4 bases, the J end lost 4 bases, and 14 bases lay between the germline ends. Per the germline V gene, CDR1 is SGHRS and CDR2 is YFSETQ. There are 14 residues in the CDR3. The CDR3 is CASSSRRGGTEAFF. The CDR3 bases are TGCGCCAGCAGCAGCAGGCGAGGGGGCACTGAAGCTTTCTTT.

The chain is built from TRBV5-1 and TRBJ2-7, with TRBD1 as a possible D gene (6 bases). In germline, CDR1 is SGHRS, CDR2 YFSETQ. This CDR3 has 14 residues. Trimming took off 4 bases at V and 3 bases at J, with 14 bases between the two ends. In DNA, the CDR3 is TGCGCCAGCAGCCGGGACAAAGGATTCTACGAGCAGTACTTC. It yields the protein CASSRDKGFYEQYF.

This clone was detected only a few times. In DNA form, the CDR3 reads TGTGCCACCCTCGAACAGGGGATGTACGAGCAGTACTTC. Translating it yields CATLEQGMYEQYF. The V call is TRBV28, the J call TRBJ2-7; 7 bases are a match to TRBD1. Germline loops: CDR1 MDHEN, CDR2 SYDVKM. V shed 10 bases, J shed 4 bases, and the junction held 10 bases outside the gene matches. This CDR3 spans 13 amino acids.

This clone was counted between two and nine times. The chain has TRBV28 and TRBJ2-7, with D perhaps matching TRBD1 (6 bases). Germline-derived CDR1 and CDR2 are MDHEN and SYDVKM. This CDR3 comprises 14 residues. V was shortened by 3 bases and J by 5 bases, with 14 bases between the two germline ends. CDR3 sequence (DNA): TGTGCCAGCAGTTTCTGGCAGGGGATCAACGAGCAGTACTTC. Translating gives CASSFWQGINEQYF. The complete variable domain, with remaining parts taken from reference TRBV28 and TRBJ2-7, reads DVKVTQSSRYLVKRTGEKVFLECVQDMDHENMFWYRQDPGLGLRLIYFSYDVKMKEKGDIPEGYSVSREKKERFSLILESASTNQTSMYLCASSFWQGINEQYFGPGTRLTVT.

The genes are TRBV28 and TRBJ2-7; weak D call: TRBD2 (5 bases). The germline gives CDR1 MDHEN, CDR2 SYDVKM. Trimming removed 6 bases from V and 2 bases from J, with 8 bases in between. This CDR3 comprises 12 residues. The CDR3 loop reads CASSSGAYEQYF. The CDR3 DNA is TGTGCCAGCAGCAGCGGCGCCTACGAGCAGTACTTC.

This clone has a handful of counts. V usage is TRBV6-5 and J usage is TRBJ2-7, with 7 bases aligning to TRBD1. This CDR3 has 15 amino acids. The germline gives CDR1 MNHEY, CDR2 SVGAGI. Trimming cost V 6 bases and J 1 base; bases outside gene matches: 9. CDR3 DNA sequence: TGTGCCAGCAGCCCATCCGGGACAGTGTCCTACGAGCAGTACTTC. This translates into CASSPSGTVSYEQYF.

This chain joins TRBV2 and TRBJ2-1; D ambiguous. The CDR3 has 13 residues. Germline values: CDR1 SNHLY, CDR2 FYNNEI. V was trimmed by 1 base and J by 6 bases, leaving 7 bases between them. DNA for the CDR3: TGTGCCAGCAGTGAAGGTAGCCTCAATGAGCAGTTCTTC. Amino acid sequence: CASSEGSLNEQFF.

This chain connects TRBV7-6 to TRBJ2-2; the match to TRBD2 covers 13 bases. This CDR3 contains 17 residues. Trimming cost V 4 bases and J 6 bases; bases outside gene matches: 8. Germline CDR1 is SGHVS and CDR2 is FNYEAQ. CDR3 DNA: TGTGCCAGCAGCTCCGGGACTAGCGGGACAACTCCCGGGGAGCTGTTTTTT. Translated: CASSSGTSGTTPGELFF.

This clone was detected only a few times. This chain joins TRBV27 and TRBJ2-3; D may be TRBD2 (5 bases). Per the germline V gene, CDR1 is MNHEY and CDR2 is SMNVEV (reference sequence). There are 15 residues in the CDR3. V shed 7 bases and J shed 1 base, with 15 bases lying between them. CDR3 sequence: CASIPLGSGTDTQYF. Here the CDR3 DNA reads TGTGCCAGCATTCCTTTGGGTAGCGGCACAGATACGCAGTATTTT.

This clone has just a few counts. V is TRBV10-3 and J is TRBJ2-1; TRBD1 might be the D (6 bases). Germline loops: CDR1 ENHRY, CDR2 SYGVKD. The CDR3 has 12 amino acids. Deletions cut 5 bases from V and 10 bases from J, with 12 bases between. The DNA of the CDR3 is TGTGCCATCAGTTTAACAGGGCAAGAGCAGTTCTTC. Its protein is CAISLTGQEQFF.

This clone came up a few times. The chain employs TRBV7-9 and TRBJ2-5; 8 bases align to TRBD1. Germline trimming cut 3 bases from V and 2 bases from J; bases unmatched to any gene: 2. Looked up from germline, CDR1 is SEHNR and CDR2 is FQNEAQ (reference sequence). The CDR3 is made up of 14 amino acids. The CDR3 sequence is CASSFRTGQETQYF. In DNA form, the CDR3 reads TGTGCCAGCAGCTTTAGGACAGGGCAAGAGACCCAGTACTTC.

This clone was detected only a few times. This rearrangement joins TRBV4-2 to TRBJ2-5; TRBD2 is a possible D gene (5 bases). V was pared by 0 bases and J by 5 bases, with 13 bases between. Germline CDR1 reads LGHNA; CDR2 reads YNFKEQ. CDR3 length: 15 residues. The CDR3 DNA follows: TGTGCCAGCAGCCAAGATTGGGATGAGCGGGAGACCCAGTACTTC. Translated, it gives CASSQDWDERETQYF.

This clone was recorded a few times. The chain combines TRBV5-4 with TRBJ2-2; weak D call: TRBD2 (7 bases). Germline V CDR1 and CDR2: SGHNT, YYREEE (reference sequence). The CDR3 contains 15 residues. Trimming left V 6 bases short and J 5 bases short, with 17 bases between. The chain's CDR3 is CASTPLGGATGELFF. For the CDR3, the DNA is TGTGCCAGCACCCCTTTAGGGGGGGCAACCGGGGAGCTGTTTTTT.

In this sample, this clone turned up a few times. This sequence joins TRBV6-5 and TRBJ2-7; 11 bases line up with TRBD2. The CDR3 is made up of 15 amino acids. Per the germline V gene, CDR1 is MNHEY and CDR2 is SVGAGI. V shed 1 base and J 3 bases; nucleotides not matched to a gene: 2. This chain's CDR3 is CASSYYGTSGYEQYF. The DNA for the CDR3 is TGTGCCAGCAGTTACTACGGGACTAGCGGCTACGAGCAGTACTTC.

The chain carries TRBV2 and TRBJ2-7; D is perhaps TRBD2 (7 bases). The CDR3 length is 14 residues. Germline values: CDR1 SNHLY, CDR2 FYNNEI. The V and J ends lost 8 bases and 3 bases respectively, with 17 bases between them. The CDR3 sequence is CASQGPSGNYEQYF. In DNA form, the CDR3 reads TGTGCCAGCCAGGGGCCTAGCGGAAACTACGAGCAGTACTTC.

The chain's CDR3 is CASSLLAGGDEQYF. The CDR3 DNA sequence: TGCGCCAGCAGCTTACTAGCGGGAGGCGACGAGCAGTACTTC. The chain links TRBV5-1 to TRBJ2-7; 12 nucleotides line up with TRBD2. The trim removed 2 bases at V and 5 bases at J, leaving 2 bases unmatched. The germline V gene has CDR1 SGHRS and CDR2 YFSETQ. This CDR3 contains 14 residues. Looking up the rest from reference TRBV5-1 and TRBJ2-7 gives the full variable domain: KAGVTQTPRYLIKTRGQQVTLSCSPISGHRSVSWYQQTPGQGLQFLFEYFSETQRNKGNFPGRFSGRQFSNSRSEMNVSTLELGDSALYLCASSLLAGGDEQYFGPGTRLTVT.

This chain uses TRBV4-3 with TRBJ1-2; TRBD1 matches 7 bases. Germline assignment: CDR1 LGHNA and CDR2 YSLEER. This CDR3 is 16 amino acids long. After removal of 1 base from V and 7 bases from J, the junction contained 12 bases not matched to a gene. CDR3 protein: CASSQVSRQGRLGYTF. Here the CDR3 DNA reads TGCGCCAGCAGCCAAGTGTCCCGACAGGGCAGGCTTGGCTACACCTTC.

This clone was detected only a few times. J is TRBJ2-1 and V is TRBV29-1, with unresolved D. Per the germline V gene, CDR1 is SQVTM and CDR2 is ANQGSEA. The CDR3 is 12 amino acids. With 6 bases removed from V and 2 bases from J, the gap between germline ends came to 8 bases. CDR3 nucleotide sequence: TGCAGCGTACTCAAAACCTACAATGAGCAGTTCTTC. This translates into CSVLKTYNEQFF.

The sample holds a few counts of this clone. This chain joins TRBV2 and TRBJ1-5, with D maybe TRBD1 (5 bases). Germline CDR1 reads SNHLY; CDR2 reads FYNNEI. Trimming pared 6 bases from V and 4 bases from J, leaving 10 bases between. The CDR3 consists of 13 residues. CDR3 in amino acids: CASRTVENQPQHF. Written as DNA, the CDR3 is TGTGCCAGCAGGACAGTGGAAAATCAGCCCCAGCATTTT.

This clone was detected only a few times. V is TRBV6-4 and J is TRBJ2-5; 14 bases are shared with TRBD2. Trimming removed 7 bases from V and 4 bases from J; junction bases left unmatched: 14. Germline loops: CDR1 MRHNA, CDR2 SNTAGT. The CDR3 covers 18 residues. The CDR3 DNA is TGTGCCAGCACCCACGGACTAGCGGGAGGCCCGAGGGGAGAGACCCAGTACTTC. It specifies CASTHGLAGGPRGETQYF.

The V call is TRBV6-5, the J call TRBJ2-1; 7 positions agree with TRBD1. CDR3 length equals 15 residues. Germline values: CDR1 MNHEY, CDR2 SVGAGI. Trimming took 6 bases from V and 6 from J; bases not matched to a gene: 11. The CDR3 loop is CASRRQGGAGNEQFF. CDR3 bases: TGTGCCAGCAGGCGACAAGGGGGCGCCGGCAATGAGCAGTTCTTC.

The table lists this clone with a few counts. The chain combines TRBV28 with TRBJ2-1, with 9 nucleotides matching TRBD1. Germline V lookup: CDR1 MDHEN, CDR2 SYDVKM. The CDR3 runs to 17 residues. V shed 3 bases, J shed 2 bases, and the junction held 8 bases outside the gene matches. This chain's CDR3 is CASSFGDRVGPYNEQFF. CDR3 nucleotides: TGTGCCAGCAGTTTCGGGGACAGGGTAGGGCCCTACAATGAGCAGTTCTTC. The variable domain in full, completed from reference TRBV28 and TRBJ2-1, reads DVKVTQSSRYLVKRTGEKVFLECVQDMDHENMFWYRQDPGLGLRLIYFSYDVKMKEKGDIPEGYSVSREKKERFSLILESASTNQTSMYLCASSFGDRVGPYNEQFFGPGTRLTVL.